Given below is one T cell receptor beta chain in context. Its antigen target is currently unknown. No much larger clone is present one base from it, and per-base qualities are unavailable. The immunoSEQ Assay, a bias-controlled multiplex PCR, was used to amplify TCRbeta CDR3 regions from genomic DNA. The original pipeline was this. Within the assay, amplification of reference gene primers was used to estimate how many nucleated cells each sample contained. Sequence reads were collapsed and filtered to measure the absolute abundance of every unique TCRbeta CDR3 rearrangement. Productive Simpson clonality was computed per sample as the square root of Simpson's diversity index over productive rearrangements. As stored in TCRdb, this immuneACCESS dataset retains in-frame rearrangements with V and J assigned. A fraction of the clones does not appear; measured against another copy, unresolved V genes explain less than half of the discrepancy, and the remainder lacks a known reason. The DNA was the basis for D and trimming; V, J and clone size are from that table. Within this sample are over 200,000 clones, with approximately 88% of them counted one time only. The top ten constitute approximately 3.5% of the sample.

This sample is part of a study of blood T cell repertoires in COVID-19 (dated by TCRdb to the early 2020s). Broadly, across the study: Collaborator samples came from the United States, Italy and Spain and covered acute and convalescent phases of COVID-19. The prospective study material was composed of cDNA or gDNA derived from T cells, B-cell-depleted T cells, or PBMCs. The dataset comprised deeply sampled blood TCRbeta repertoires from subjects exposed to, actively infected with, or recovered from COVID-19. The repertoires were released in a freely available public database intended as a resource for research on the immune response to SARS-CoV-2. Samples came from the ongoing ImmuneRACE study (first 160 participants) plus 1,254 subjects from 6 global collaborators. Sample metadata almost always included a de-identified subject ID, COVID-19 status, age in years and sex. Where available, HLA class I and class II types were taken from metadata supplied by the sample provider and were not determined by assay-based typing.

Participants in the prospective study were aged 18 to 89 years, lived in about two dozen United States geographic areas, and enrolled through a virtual design. To assign participants to cohorts, the prospective study relied on clinical history that participants themselves reported in a screening survey and a study questionnaire. Exposed participants were defined as having been in contact with someone with a PCR-confirmed or clinician-diagnosed COVID-19 case within 2 weeks of study entry. In the prospective study, mobile phlebotomists collected whole blood, serum and a nasopharyngeal or oropharyngeal swab from each participant. Over a 2-month period, participants in the prospective study had the option of providing additional blood draws and questionnaires. Blood samples from the prospective study were shipped frozen or at room temperature prior to DNA extraction. Overall study results and their limits: Clinical and demographic metadata were provided uncurated, with the amount varying by source and participant.

The sequenced sample consisted of PBMCs or T cells enriched from blood (not recorded which). This clonotype was obtained from a woman aged 25 to 39 who had been exposed to COVID-19.

DNA sequence: TGTGCCATCGCCCTAGCGGGCTACAATGAGCAGTTCTTC. Its amino acids are CAIALAGYNEQFF. The chain is made from TRBV10-3 and TRBJ2-1; 8 bases in the middle match TRBD2. The junction shows trimming of 8 bases on V and 3 bases on J, and the gene matches do not reach 3 bases of it. Looking up the germline V gene yields CDR1 ENHRY and CDR2 SYGVKD. There are 13 amino acids in the CDR3, from cysteine to phenylalanine inclusive. CDR3 DNA is the only sequence kept; it has 39 bases, read in frame from the first base.